Presented here are 14 T cell receptor beta chains from one specimen sequenced in a study of blood T cell repertoires in COVID-19. Some clones are missing from TCRdb's copy, which holds only in-frame ones; the method was immunoSEQ multiplex PCR. The sample yields about 46,000 clones, roughly 91% seen once. Sequencing used peripheral blood. These receptors were collected from a man in his fifties or sixties with active COVID-19.

The V and J genes are TRBV14 and TRBJ2-7, with D perhaps matching TRBD2 (5 bases). Germline V gives CDR1 SGHDN, CDR2 FVKESK. The CDR3 extends over 15 amino acids. Trimming took off 1 base at V and 6 bases at J, with 16 bases between the two ends. CDR3 in amino acids: CASSQVPILVREQYF. The CDR3 DNA sequence: TGTGCCAGCAGCCAAGTCCCCATACTAGTCCGCGAGCAGTACTTC.

The V gene is TRBV3-1 (or the pseudogene TRBV3-2), the J gene TRBJ2-1, with no clear D. Per the germline V gene, CDR1 is LGHDT and CDR2 is YNNKEL (reference sequence). The CDR3 extends over 12 amino acids. With 2 bases removed from V and 15 bases from J, the gap between germline ends came to 14 bases. As DNA, the CDR3 is TGTGCCAGCAGCCAACATACAAACCAGCGGTTCTTC. As protein: CASSQHTNQRFF.

V gene TRBV5-1 combines with J gene TRBJ2-3; TRBD2 agrees at 11 bases. CDR1 is SGHRS, CDR2 YFSETQ, per germline. V gave up 4 bases and J gave up 3 bases; unmatched junction bases: 13. The CDR3 has 18 amino acids. The CDR3 region has the DNA TGCGCCAGCAGCCTCCCCGGGCTAGCGGGGGGCGGGACAGATACGCAGTATTTT. The encoded protein is CASSLPGLAGGGTDTQYF.

The rearrangement joins TRBV7-2 to TRBJ2-2; no clear D. V was trimmed by 5 bases and J by 8 bases, leaving 12 bases between them. This CDR3 contains 13 residues. Germline values: CDR1 SGHTA, CDR2 FQGNSA. The CDR3 sequence: CASSPFPEGELFF. In DNA, the CDR3 is TGTGCCAGCAGCCCTTTCCCGGAGGGGGAGCTGTTTTTT.

V gene TRBV5-5 combines with J gene TRBJ1-2; TRBD1 might be the D (6 bases). CDR3 length: 18 residues. The germline V gene has CDR1 SGHKS and CDR2 YYEKEE (reference sequence). V was pared by 4 bases and J by 4 bases, with 26 bases between. The CDR3 loop reads CASSLHRVLREIVYGYTF. The CDR3 DNA follows: TGTGCCAGCAGCCTACACAGGGTTTTAAGGGAAATAGTCTATGGCTACACCTTC.

CDR3 in amino acids: CASSSGQVGTEAFF. The DNA of the CDR3 is TGTGCCAGCAGCTCCGGACAGGTGGGGACTGAAGCTTTCTTT. The chain combines TRBV11-3 with TRBJ1-1, with 7 bases matching TRBD1. CDR1 and CDR2 from the germline V gene are SGHNT and YENEEA. This CDR3 region has 14 residues. J lost 5 bases, V lost 4 bases, and 7 bases had no gene match. The whole variable domain, remainder taken from reference TRBV11-3 and TRBJ1-1, is EAGVVQSPRYKIIEKKQPVAFWCNPISGHNTLYWYLQNLGQGPELLIRYENEEAVDDSQLPKDRFSAERLKGVDSTLKIQPAELGDSAVYLCASSSGQVGTEAFFGQGTRLTVV.

The V and J genes are TRBV7-2 and TRBJ2-7; 9 nucleotides agree with TRBD1. The CDR3 length is 15 residues. Germline V gene lookup returns CDR1 SGHTA and CDR2 FQGNSA. V lost 1 base and J lost 5; bases outside the gene matches: 6. Here the CDR3 reads CASSLVGQGVDEQYF. The CDR3 DNA follows: TGTGCCAGCAGCTTAGTGGGACAGGGTGTGGACGAGCAGTACTTC.

This chain uses TRBV11-2 with TRBJ1-2; D gene ambiguous. This CDR3 region has 14 residues. V was trimmed by 7 bases and J by 8 bases, leaving 20 bases between them. The germline V gene has CDR1 SGHAT and CDR2 FQNNGV. CDR3 bases: TGTGCCAGCAAACCCTCGCCGGCGGATTGGGGCTACACCTTC. Its translation is CASKPSPADWGYTF.

This clone was counted a single time. The genes are TRBV5-4 and TRBJ2-5; D possibly corresponds to TRBD1 (5 bases). CDR1 and CDR2 (germline): SGHNT, YYREEE (reference sequence). CDR3 length: 14 amino acids. V dropped 2 bases and J dropped 4 bases, with 12 bases sitting between them. This chain's CDR3 is CASSFARQRETQYF. CDR3 in DNA: TGTGCCAGCAGCTTTGCCCGACAGCGAGAGACCCAGTACTTC. Complete variable domain (other parts from reference TRBV5-4 and TRBJ2-5): ETGVTQSPTHLIKTRGQQVTLRCSSQSGHNTVSWYQQALGQGPQFIFQYYREEENGRGNFPPRFSGLQFPNYSSELNVNALELDDSALYLCASSFARQRETQYFGPGTRLLVL.

The chain is built from TRBV6-5 and TRBJ2-5; 8 bases line up with TRBD1. The CDR3 totals 13 residues. Losses at the gene ends were 9 bases for V and 5 bases for J; bases not matched to a gene: 8. Germline values: CDR1 MNHEY, CDR2 SVGAGI. CDR3 in amino acids: CASNRGYRETQYF. In DNA form, the CDR3 reads TGTGCCAGTAACAGGGGGTATAGGGAGACCCAGTACTTC.

The chain has TRBV7-9 and TRBJ2-1, with D hard to call. The ends were cut back, 2 bases at V and 8 bases at J, with 10 bases in the middle. This CDR3 region has 13 residues. CDR1 is SEHNR and CDR2 is FQNEAQ in the germline V gene (reference sequence). This CDR3 is CASSLKSGDEQFF. Written as DNA, the CDR3 is TGTGCCAGCAGCTTAAAGTCCGGTGATGAGCAGTTCTTC.

This chain joins TRBV6-2 or TRBV6-3 and TRBJ2-3, with TRBD2 matching 14 bases. This CDR3 is 16 amino acids long. Unmatched junction bases numbered 6, after V lost 6 bases and J lost 4 bases. Germline CDR1 is MNHEY and CDR2 is SVGEGT. CDR3 sequence: CASSSGTSGRADTQYF. CDR3 bases: TGTGCCAGCAGCTCCGGGACTAGCGGGAGAGCAGATACGCAGTATTTT.

The chain couples TRBV7-9 to TRBJ2-6; TRBD1 might be the D (5 bases). With 5 bases removed from V and 6 bases from J, the gap between germline ends came to 11 bases. Germline V gene data show CDR1 as SEHNR and CDR2 as FQNEAQ (reference sequence). The CDR3 consists of 14 residues. In DNA, the CDR3 is TGTGCCAGCAGCCCGACAGATGCGGCCAACGTCCTGACTTTC. Protein product: CASSPTDAANVLTF.

This rearrangement joins TRBV28 to TRBJ2-3; a possible D gene is TRBD2 (6 bases). Germline loops: CDR1 MDHEN, CDR2 SYDVKM. The CDR3 is made up of 15 amino acids. Trimming pared 11 bases from V and 0 bases from J, leaving 18 bases between. CDR3 nucleotide sequence: TGTGCCTCCCGGGGGAGCGCGGCTAGCACAGATACGCAGTATTTT. This encodes CASRGSAASTDTQYF.